This paragraph reports one TCR beta chain. In the original analysis: From reference gene primer amplification, estimates of nucleated cell counts were derived. TCRdb's copy holds only in-frame clones and misses some; the assay was immunoSEQ multiplex PCR. V and J calls and clone size come straight from that table; D and trimming were deduced from the DNA. Here the sample spans some 200,000 clones, 70% to 90% being singletons. This entry is derived from a study of blood T cell repertoires in COVID-19. The overall study: Collection of acute and convalescent COVID-19 samples took place in the United States, Italy and Spain.

CDR1 and CDR2 from the germline V gene are DFQATT and SNEGSKA (reference sequence). After removal of 3 bases from V and 6 bases from J, the junction contained 1 base not matched to a gene. CDR3 length: 11 residues. The source material was peripheral blood. This receptor was obtained from a man in his 60s with active or convalescent COVID-19. The J gene is TRBJ2-7, the V gene TRBV20-1; 8 bases map to TRBD2. The CDR3 sequence is CSASGGVEQYF. For the CDR3, the DNA is TGCAGTGCTAGCGGGGGGGTCGAGCAGTACTTC.